This T cell receptor beta chain was found in a study of shared T cell receptors in the human thymus. Using immunoSEQ multiplex PCR, the repertoire was profiled, and TCRdb retains in-frame clones only, with some absent. This sample carries more than 550,000 clones, around 85% of them seen once, and the ten largest clones take 0.0095% to 0.011%. V trimming: 5 bases; J trimming: 6 bases; junction bases outside the gene matches: 4. CDR1 and CDR2 from the germline V gene are SGHRS and YFSETQ. The CDR3 is made up of 15 amino acids. These data were likewise used in another study, on human thymus T cells. That study reports: Donation was from healthy Finnish infants who were having corrective surgery that addressed congenital heart defects. Corrective heart surgery yielded resections, and these provided the thymus tissue. Thymic and blood repertoires appeared to display a bias in their usage of V and J genes. Reports from related research described highly overlapping thymic repertoires among unrelated individuals.

The clonotype was recovered from a girl under three years old with a congenital heart defect. This sequence joins TRBV5-1 and TRBJ2-1, with 14 bases that match TRBD2. Material for sequencing was thymocytes. Here the CDR3 reads CASRGTSGGFNEQFF. The CDR3 nucleotides read TGCGCCAGCAGGGGGACTAGCGGGGGTTTCAATGAGCAGTTCTTC.